This entry concerns a single T cell receptor (beta chain). Its antigen is undetermined. The data were taken from a study of vaccination and CD4 T cells after COVID-19. Study background: Sampling that followed vaccination took place a median about 70 days after dose two, within a range of 14 to 241. Controls used CEFX viral epitopes (positive), HIV-1 Nef peptides (negative), or no peptide.

With 6 bases removed from V and 4 bases from J, the gap between germline ends came to 9 bases. The V gene's germline CDR1 is SNHLY and CDR2 FYNNEI. The CDR3 length is 13 residues. The assay that was used to sequence DNA from cultured CD4+ T cells was the Oncomine TCR Beta short-read assay. MiXCR, applied by TCRdb to the PCR reads, yields one record per CDR3 protein. In the table there are some 15,000 distinct CDR3 sequences, roughly 20% of which are singletons. The treatment denotes: roughly 10-day PBMC culture with coronavirus spike peptide pools or control peptides (ViraFEST assay). The TCR comes from a human donor with COVID-19. Sequenced: cultured CD4+ T cells from blood. The V call is TRBV2, the J call TRBJ2-2, with D unclear. CDR3 amino acids: CASRDGGTGELFF. CDR3 nucleotides: TGTGCCAGCAGGGACGGTGGCACCGGGGAGCTGTTTTTT.